This TCR beta chain was retrieved from a study of response to subunit inactivated influenza vaccine. This clonotype was found a few times. Its antigen remains unknown. TCRdb re-analysed the RT-PCR reads in MiXCR, keeping a single row per CDR3 protein. This sample yields some 800,000 distinct CDR3 sequences, of which 21% are seen a single time; around 9.6% belongs to the top ten. General study points: The authors suggested that few new T cells are recruited per seasonal influenza vaccination.

CDR1 is SGHNT and CDR2 is YYREEE in the germline V gene (reference sequence). The CDR3 runs 15 residues. V gave up 4 bases and J gave up 2 bases; unmatched junction bases: 5. The rearrangement uses TRBV5-4 and TRBJ2-5; 10 bases agree with TRBD2. The receptor was isolated from a man between 45 and 60 years old who received an inactivated influenza vaccine. Sequencing used PBMCs from blood, obtained approximately 5 days after vaccination. The CDR3 spells CASSIRTSGQETQYF. The CDR3 DNA reads TGTGCCAGCAGCATCAGGACTAGCGGACAAGAGACCCAGTACTTC.